These T cell receptor beta chains were read from a single sample in a study of shared clonotypes between healthy human individuals. The protocol was immunoSEQ multiplex PCR, while the TCRdb copy is restricted to in-frame clones and leaves out a portion. The repertoire holds about 690,000 clones, around 90% seen once, with about 33% in the top ten. The sequenced sample consisted of memory CD8+ T cells from PBMCs. The receptors were sampled from a man younger than 35 in good health. Some clones in this sample may be carry-over from other donors' samples. Each CDR3 is given with its conserved first and last residue. The order of the fields is J gene, V gene, clone size, D gene, CDR3 DNA, CDR3 protein. The D gene is left open where the match is weak. Clone sizes are given selectively: once, few, many, or a class where the clone is expanded.

TRBJ2-2,TRBV6-5,-,-,TGTGCCAGCAGTTATTTGGGGGGGGGCAGTCCCGGGGAGCTGTTTTTT,CASSYLGGGSPGELFF
TRBJ2-2,TRBV9,-,TRBD2,TGTGCCAGCAGCGTATATTCAGGGAGGGGCACCGGGGAGCTGTTTTTT,CASSVYSGRGTGELFF
TRBJ2-7,TRBV5-4,-,TRBD1,TGTGCCAGCAGCTCCGGACAGGGCTACGAGCAGTACTTC,CASSSGQGYEQYF
TRBJ2-7,TRBV7-9,-,-,TGTGCCAGCAGCTTATCGCAGGTGGCAGGGTCCTACGAGCAGTACTTC,CASSLSQVAGSYEQYF
TRBJ1-2,TRBV7-9,few,-,TGTGCCAGCAGCAAAGGACAGATATTGCTCTATGGCTACACCTTC,CASSKGQILLYGYTF
TRBJ2-1,TRBV7-6,-,-,TGTGCCAGCAGCTGGGACTCCTACAATGAGCAGTTCTTC,CASSWDSYNEQFF
TRBJ2-3,TRBV15,once,-,TGTGCCACCGCGGAAAGGAGGCCAGATACGCAGTATTTT,CATAERRPDTQYF
TRBJ1-1,TRBV2,-,-,TGTGCCAGCCACCGAGAATGGCGGGGACTCACTGAAGCTTTCTTT,CASHREWRGLTEAFF
TRBJ1-5,TRBV4-3,-,-,TGCGCCAGCAGCCAAGATAGGGCGGCTCCGCAGCCCCAGCATTTT,CASSQDRAAPQPQHF
TRBJ2-1,TRBV5-4,-,TRBD2,TGTGCCAGCAGCTCGATAGCGGGAGTAGTGCCGAATGAGCAGTTCTTC,CASSSIAGVVPNEQFF
TRBJ2-5,TRBV4-3,once,-,TGCGCCAGCAGCCAAGCCCTGGACGTACGGGAGACCCAGTACTTC,CASSQALDVRETQYF
TRBJ2-7,TRBV15,-,-,TGTGCCACCAGCCCCCGAGGGGCAGACGAGCAGTACTTC,CATSPRGADEQYF
TRBJ2-2,TRBV7-9,-,TRBD2,TGTGCCAGCATCTACCTCGTGGGACTAGGGGACGGGGAGCTGTTTTTT,CASIYLVGLGDGELFF
TRBJ1-5,TRBV27,-,-,TGTGCCAGCAGCCCTGGTGACAGGAGGTCCTGGAATCAGCCCCAGCATTTT,CASSPGDRRSWNQPQHF
TRBJ2-7,TRBV27,-,-,TGTGCCAGCAGTTTAGCCCATAGCTCCTACGAGCAGTACTTC,CASSLAHSSYEQYF
TRBJ2-2,TRBV9,-,-,TGTGCCAGCAGCAAGGGGGGGGCCCCCGGGGAGCTGTTTTTT,CASSKGGAPGELFF
TRBJ1-1,TRBV20-1,-,-,TGCAGTGCTAGTTTTAGGCCTGAAGCTTTCTTT,CSASFRPEAFF
TRBJ2-3,TRBV4-1,-,TRBD2,TGCGCCAGCAGCCAAGACCGGGCTAGCGGGGTCACAGATACGCAGTATTTT,CASSQDRASGVTDTQYF
TRBJ2-7,TRBV13,-,TRBD2,TGTGCCAGCAGCGGGGAGGGTGGCAGTTACGAGCAGTACTTC,CASSGEGGSYEQYF
TRBJ2-2,TRBV7-9,once,-,TGTGCCAGCAGCTTAGGTCGTTTGCAGCAAAGCACCGGGGAGCTGTTTTTT,CASSLGRLQQSTGELFF
TRBJ1-5,TRBV28,few,-,TGTGCCAGCAGTTTAGTCCCCTGGGCCCAGCATTTT,CASSLVPWAQHF
TRBJ2-5,TRBV27,-,-,TGTGCCAGCAGTTTATGGGGGGCAGGGGAGACCCAGTACTTC,CASSLWGAGETQYF
TRBJ2-7,TRBV27,-,-,TGTGCCAGCAGTAGACGGGGGAGCTCCTACGAGCAGTACTTC,CASSRRGSSYEQYF
TRBJ2-7,TRBV28,-,-,TGTGCCAGCAGTCCCCTCCGGGGGAGTCCCTACGAGCAGTACTTC,CASSPLRGSPYEQYF
TRBJ1-4,TRBV4-1,-,TRBD1,TGCGCCAGCAGCCTTGGGACAGGGGACGAAAAACTGTTTTTT,CASSLGTGDEKLFF
TRBJ2-7,TRBV29-1,-,TRBD2,TGCAGCGTTGAGACTAGCGGGGCGACCTACGAGCAGTACTTC,CSVETSGATYEQYF
TRBJ2-6,TRBV5-1,once,-,TGCGCCAGCAGCTTCGGTAGAGTTTATGACTCTGGGGCCAACGTCCTGACTTTC,CASSFGRVYDSGANVLTF
TRBJ2-5,TRBV27,-,-,TGTGCCAGCAGTGCGCTTGGACCGAAACAAGAGACCCAGTACTTC,CASSALGPKQETQYF
TRBJ1-1,TRBV13,once,TRBD1,TGTGCCAGCAGCTTTTCGTCAGGGGGCAGGACTGAAGCTTTCTTT,CASSFSSGGRTEAFF
TRBJ2-1,TRBV27,-,-,TGTGCCAGCCACGATGGGGGGAATGAGCAGTTCTTC,CASHDGGNEQFF
TRBJ2-1,TRBV4-3,-,TRBD1,TGCGCCAGCAGCGGAAAGACAGGGCTCTCCTACAATGAGCAGTTCTTC,CASSGKTGLSYNEQFF
TRBJ2-7,TRBV29-1,-,TRBD1,TGCAGCGTTGTGTTTGGACAGGGCTACGAGCAGTACTTC,CSVVFGQGYEQYF
TRBJ2-1,TRBV11-2,-,-,TGTGCCAGCAGCCCCATGTTGGTTGGGTTTAACAATGAGCAGTTCTTC,CASSPMLVGFNNEQFF
TRBJ2-2,TRBV7-9,-,TRBD2,TGTGCCCCCCGGGCTAGCGGGACCGGGGAGCTGTTTTTT,CAPRASGTGELFF
TRBJ1-1,TRBV4-1,-,-,TGCGCCAGCAGCCCCGCCCCAGCAAACACTGAAGCTTTCTTT,CASSPAPANTEAFF
TRBJ1-2,TRBV7-9,-,-,TGTGCCAGCAGCTTTGACTCGGACTATGGCTACACCTTC,CASSFDSDYGYTF
TRBJ2-1,TRBV6-4,-,TRBD2,TGTGCCAGCAGTCCCAGGACTAGCGGGAGCTACAATGAGCAGTTCTTC,CASSPRTSGSYNEQFF
TRBJ2-1,TRBV4-3,-,-,TGCGCCAGCAGCCAGGGTACCGGGCCGCTAAACAATGAGCAGTTCTTC,CASSQGTGPLNNEQFF
TRBJ1-1,TRBV2,-,TRBD1,TGTGCCAGCAGTCCGGACAGGGGGACTGAAGCTTTCTTT,CASSPDRGTEAFF
TRBJ2-6,TRBV2,-,-,TGTGCCACCGTGACTGCCGGGAGCTCTGGGGCCAACGTCCTGACTTTC,CATVTAGSSGANVLTF
TRBJ2-1,TRBV4-1,-,-,TGCGCCAGCAGCCAAGATAGGTCGGGGAAGATCTACAATGAGCAGTTCTTC,CASSQDRSGKIYNEQFF
TRBJ2-7,TRBV20-1,-,-,TGCAGTGCTATGCCCCGCAACGAGCAGTACTTC,CSAMPRNEQYF
TRBJ2-3,TRBV28,-,TRBD1,TGTGCCAGCAGTCGAGAGATAGGACAGGTGTTTAGCACAGATACGCAGTATTTT,CASSREIGQVFSTDTQYF
TRBJ2-5,TRBV11-2,-,-,TGTGCCAGCAGCTTTTGGCTAGCGGAGACCCAGTACTTC,CASSFWLAETQYF
TRBJ2-1,TRBV7-2,-,-,TGTGCCAGCAGCTTGGGGGTCAATGAGCAGTTCTTC,CASSLGVNEQFF
TRBJ2-2,TRBV10-3,once,-,TGTGCCATCAGCCTAGTTCTTCGGCCCGGGGAGCTGTTTTTT,CAISLVLRPGELFF
TRBJ2-1,TRBV27,-,TRBD2,TGTGCCAGCAGTTTAGTGTTAGCGGGGGGTTACAATGAGCAGTTCTTC,CASSLVLAGGYNEQFF
TRBJ1-5,TRBV6-1,few,-,TGTGCCAGCAGTGGTCACGCCGGGCAGCCCCAGCATTTT,CASSGHAGQPQHF